These T cell receptor beta chains were read from a single sample in a study of cytomegalovirus exposure and HLA in healthy donors. Libraries were prepared by immunoSEQ multiplex PCR; TCRdb keeps only in-frame clonotypes and omits some of them. The data hold more than 130,000 clones, with around nine tenths observed a single time. Sequencing was done on a sample of PBMCs. All receptors come from a woman aged 18-29 years in good health and CMV-seropositive. CDR3s include the opening cysteine and the closing phenylalanine or tryptophan. Each record gives: CDR3 protein, J gene, CDR3 length, V gene.

CDR3: CASSRETGGSNQPQHF
J: TRBJ1-5
length: 16
V: TRBV4-2

CDR3: CASRDRGHGDIQYF
J: TRBJ2-4
length: 14
V: TRBV27

CDR3: CSTTPGEGYTF
J: TRBJ1-2
length: 11
V: TRBV20-1

CDR3: CASSDLGSPAFF
J: TRBJ1-1
length: 12
V: TRBV7-3

CDR3: CASSHTSGGTYTDTQYF
J: TRBJ2-3
length: 17
V: TRBV12-1

CDR3: CASSLVGGGRGTDTQYF
J: TRBJ2-3
length: 17
V: TRBV7-2

CDR3: CASSFSDNEQFF
J: TRBJ2-1
length: 12
V: TRBV2

CDR3: CASSLGPTRENTIYF
J: TRBJ1-3
length: 15
V: TRBV5-6

CDR3: CASARLADNEQFF
J: TRBJ2-1
length: 13
V: TRBV9

CDR3: CASIWDTNKETQYF
J: TRBJ2-5
length: 14
V: TRBV2

CDR3: CASSQPDFLFYEQYF
J: TRBJ2-7
length: 15
V: TRBV4-1

CDR3: CASREREGPSGTGELFF
J: TRBJ2-2
length: 17
V: TRBV5-1

CDR3: CASSAGGQGLLNTEAFF
J: TRBJ1-1
length: 17
V: TRBV9

CDR3: CSARDISGYTF
J: TRBJ1-2
length: 11
V: TRBV20-1

CDR3: CASSESSGSYNEQFF
J: TRBJ2-1
length: 15
V: TRBV10-1

CDR3: CASSWGTGRNTEAFF
J: TRBJ1-1
length: 15
V: TRBV7-3

CDR3: CASSLGAGGTDTQYF
J: TRBJ2-3
length: 15
V: TRBV11-3

CDR3: CASGWRWGTDTQYF
J: TRBJ2-3
length: 14
V: TRBV2

CDR3: CASRRRLAGGLYNEQFF
J: TRBJ2-1
length: 17
V: TRBV5-6

CDR3: CASSYSAVSTYEQYF
J: TRBJ2-7
length: 15
V: TRBV6-6

CDR3: CASWDRLNTEAFF
J: TRBJ1-1
length: 13
V: TRBV6-5

CDR3: CASSGQGVSNEQFF
J: TRBJ2-1
length: 14
V: TRBV2

CDR3: CASSVEQGPGSPLHF
J: TRBJ1-6
length: 15
V: TRBV9

CDR3: CASSGGATQETQYF
J: TRBJ2-5
length: 14
V: TRBV7-2

CDR3: CATQGTAPLAFF
J: TRBJ1-1
length: 12
V: TRBV28

CDR3: CASSPSGDRAINYGYTF
J: TRBJ1-2
length: 17
V: TRBV11-1

CDR3: CATSTGIITEAFF
J: TRBJ1-1
length: 13
V: TRBV10-3

CDR3: CATSGSYEQYF
J: TRBJ2-7
length: 11
V: TRBV28

CDR3: CASSPRLAGGPGTGELFF
J: TRBJ2-2
length: 18
V: TRBV9

CDR3: CASSTKTSGGDNEQFF
J: TRBJ2-1
length: 16
V: TRBV5-4

CDR3: CASSNRLAGNYEQYF
J: TRBJ2-7
length: 15
V: TRBV27

CDR3: CASSVDLAGLETQYF
J: TRBJ2-5
length: 15
V: TRBV9

CDR3: CASSQHDRAVGLWYEQYF
J: TRBJ2-7
length: 18
V: TRBV14

CDR3: CASSESGSPNTEAFF
J: TRBJ1-1
length: 15
V: TRBV25-1

CDR3: CASTETGYGYTF
J: TRBJ1-2
length: 12
V: TRBV2

CDR3: CASSFAGADNSPLHF
J: TRBJ1-6
length: 15
V: TRBV5-4

CDR3: CASSFASMAGELFF
J: TRBJ2-2
length: 14
V: TRBV28

CDR3: CASSRQGGFTGELFF
J: TRBJ2-2
length: 15
V: TRBV7-8

CDR3: CAAGLSYEQYF
J: TRBJ2-7
length: 11
V: TRBV19

CDR3: CATVQRGSSGNTIYF
J: TRBJ1-3
length: 15
V: TRBV15

CDR3: CASSFGLAGGDTQYF
J: TRBJ2-3
length: 15
V: TRBV7-3

CDR3: CASSSPGTGTSYEQYF
J: TRBJ2-7
length: 16
V: TRBV7-9

CDR3: CASSIGSGGTQYF
J: TRBJ2-5
length: 13
V: TRBV19

CDR3: CASSPPPWSEAFF
J: TRBJ1-1
length: 13
V: TRBV27

CDR3: CSVATGDNSPLHF
J: TRBJ1-6
length: 13
V: TRBV29-1